Sequencing of this T cell receptor beta chain was carried out in a study of shared clonotypes between healthy human individuals. Overall study: Three CD4 naive, three CD4 memory, two CD8 naive and one CD8 memory plate were used per donor. General study findings and limits: The small donor group covered limited genetic and exposure diversity.

On this clone itself: Its target is not known.

Deep-level running was used for the assay. Sequencing was performed with immunoSEQ multiplex PCR; in TCRdb, only in-frame clones are kept and a portion is missing. The sample has about 1 million clones; around 74% are singletons. The CDR3 spans 15 residues. V dropped 4 bases and J dropped 0 bases, with 10 bases sitting between them. Germline assignment: CDR1 LNHDA and CDR2 SQIVND (reference sequence). The sample was memory CD4+ T cells sorted from blood. Regarding subset: CD45RA-negative fraction. The chain uses TRBV19 and TRBJ1-5; no clear D. This clonotype was obtained from a man aged 18 to 30 in good health. CDR3 bases: TGTGCCAGTAGTAATCGGGCCCCTAGCAATCAGCCCCAGCATTTT. Protein product: CASSNRAPSNQPQHF.